The 20 T cell receptor beta chains presented below share a single source sample, sequenced in a study of response to subunit inactivated influenza vaccine. TCRdb reprocessed the RT-PCR reads via MiXCR and lists one record per CDR3 protein. The sample yields more than 450,000 distinct CDR3 sequences, around 11% seen once. The specimen was PBMCs from blood, collected on the day of vaccination. Every receptor here comes from a man over 45 who received an inactivated influenza vaccine.

This clonotype has a count of ten or more. The chain employs TRBV6-2 or TRBV6-3 and TRBJ2-7; D unclear. Trimming shortened V by 1 base and J by 5 bases, and 9 bases separated the two germline ends. Germline V gene sequence: CDR1 MNHEY, CDR2 SVGEGT. CDR3 length: 13 residues. The CDR3 bases are TGTGCCAGCAGTTACTACCGATACGACGAGCAGTACTTC. Its translation: CASSYYRYDEQYF.

This clonotype was counted between two and nine times. The gene calls are TRBV7-2 and TRBJ1-2; TRBD1 is a possible D gene (5 bases). CDR1 SGHTA and CDR2 FQGNSA come from the germline V gene. V lost 4 bases to trimming and J lost 3 bases, with 12 bases between them. This CDR3 contains 14 residues. The CDR3 DNA reads as TGTGCCAGCAGCTCCCCAGGGCGTGACTATGGCTACACCTTC. Its translation: CASSSPGRDYGYTF.

There are a few counts of this clonotype. The rearrangement uses TRBV6-1 and TRBJ1-6; D might be TRBD1 (6 bases). Trimming took off 6 bases at V and 4 bases at J, with 16 bases between the two ends. CDR1 is MNHNS and CDR2 is SASEGT in the germline V gene. The CDR3 consists of 16 residues. The CDR3 is CASRMDSTGYNSPLHF. The CDR3 coding sequence is TGTGCCAGCAGGATGGACAGCACAGGGTATAATTCACCCCTCCACTTT.

The chain recombines TRBV5-6 with TRBJ2-6; D possibly matches TRBD1 or TRBD2 (6 bases each). The CDR3 spans 18 residues. Germline loops: CDR1 SGHDT, CDR2 YYEEEE. Trimming shortened V by 4 bases and J by 1 base, and 18 bases separated the two germline ends. The CDR3 DNA follows: TGTGCCAGCAGCAACCTACAGGGCGGGGTGTCTGGGGCCAACGTCCTGACTTTC. Residues: CASSNLQGGVSGANVLTF.

V is TRBV12-3 or TRBV12-4 and J is TRBJ2-2, with 10 positions matching TRBD2. V lost 8 bases and J lost 4; bases outside the gene matches: 16. This CDR3 is built from 18 residues. CDR3 sequence: CASLLGVSGRWATGELFF. DNA for the CDR3: TGTGCCAGCCTCCTAGGGGTTAGCGGGAGGTGGGCCACCGGGGAGCTGTTTTTT.

This clonotype was picked up a small number of times. The chain joins TRBV7-8 to TRBJ2-2; D is uncertain. CDR1 is SGHVS, CDR2 FQNEAQ, per germline. V lost 8 bases to trimming and J lost 0 bases, with 16 bases between them. CDR3 size: 16 residues. CDR3 sequence reads: CASAPRGSTNTGELFF. The CDR3 DNA follows: TGTGCCAGCGCTCCGAGAGGCAGCACGAACACCGGGGAGCTGTTTTTT.

The chain recombines TRBV12-3 or TRBV12-4 with TRBJ1-1, with a weak D call TRBD1 (6 bases). This CDR3 has 13 amino acids. V gave up 6 bases and J gave up 4 bases, with 12 bases separating them. CDR3 sequence reads: CASRLGQSTEAFF. The CDR3 DNA follows: TGTGCCAGCAGGCTAGGACAGTCCACTGAAGCTTTCTTT.

The V gene is TRBV28, the J gene TRBJ1-5; the match to TRBD1 covers 8 bases. V lost 6 bases and J lost 5; bases outside the gene matches: 9. Germline-derived CDR1 and CDR2 are MDHEN and SYDVKM. The CDR3 is made up of 15 amino acids. The CDR3 region has the DNA TGTGCCAGCAGGAACACCGGACAGGGCCATCAGCCCCAGCATTTT. Protein: CASRNTGQGHQPQHF.

This clonotype has only a few counts. The CDR3 loop is CASRTEMDRVKETQYF. The CDR3 nucleotides are TGTGCCAGCAGAACGGAGATGGACAGGGTCAAAGAGACCCAGTACTTC. This chain uses TRBV28 with TRBJ2-5, with TRBD1 identical over 8 bases. Germline V gives CDR1 MDHEN, CDR2 SYDVKM. The CDR3 length is 16 residues. After removal of 6 bases from V and 3 bases from J, the junction contained 12 bases not matched to a gene.

In its sample, this clonotype was seen many times. The chain carries TRBV28 and TRBJ2-7; D may correspond to TRBD1 or TRBD2 (5 bases each). Trimming cost V 7 bases and J 4 bases, with 11 bases left between them. In germline, CDR1 is MDHEN, CDR2 SYDVKM. There are 12 residues in the CDR3. The CDR3 spells CASTTWGYEQYF. CDR3 nucleotides: TGTGCCAGCACCACGTGGGGGTACGAGCAGTACTTC.

The gene calls are TRBV15 and TRBJ2-5, with a weak D call TRBD2 (7 bases). V lost 9 bases and J 4 bases, leaving 15 bases between the germline ends. The CDR3 is 13 residues long. CDR1 and CDR2 from the germline V gene are LNHNV and YYDKDF (reference sequence). The CDR3 nucleotides read TGTGCCACAGGGGGGGGACGGGGAGAGACCCAGTACTTC. This codes for CATGGGRGETQYF.

The chain carries TRBV20-1 and TRBJ2-7; 7 nucleotides match TRBD2. V trimming: 5 bases; J trimming: 1 base; junction bases outside the gene matches: 8. This CDR3 has 14 residues. Germline values: CDR1 DFQATT, CDR2 SNEGSKA (reference sequence). CDR3 bases: TGCAGTGCTTGGGAACTAGCGCTATCCTACGAGCAGTACTTC. It specifies CSAWELALSYEQYF.

The chain is built from TRBV7-2 and TRBJ1-6; D not resolved. Trimming took 1 base from V and 0 from J, leaving 10 bases between them. The germline CDR1 and CDR2 sequences are SGHTA and FQGNSA. The CDR3 runs to 17 residues. The CDR3 sequence is CASSLVAGSSYNSPLHF. The CDR3 DNA is TGTGCCAGCAGCTTAGTCGCGGGGAGCTCCTATAATTCACCCCTCCACTTT.

This clonotype was picked up a small number of times. The rearrangement joins TRBV11-2 to TRBJ2-2; the D call may be TRBD1 or TRBD2 (6 bases each). The CDR3 is 15 amino acids. Trimming removed 5 bases at V and 4 bases at J, with 14 bases between. Germline assignment: CDR1 SGHAT and CDR2 FQNNGV. The CDR3 sequence: CASSPQGAGTGELFF. The CDR3 DNA sequence: TGTGCCAGCAGCCCACAGGGAGCGGGCACCGGGGAGCTGTTTTTT.

This clonotype was observed at least ten times. The chain joins TRBV6-2 or TRBV6-3 to TRBJ2-1; 12 bases agree with TRBD2. After removal of 5 bases from V and 9 bases from J, the junction contained 8 bases not matched to a gene. Germline values: CDR1 MNHEY, CDR2 SVGEGT. The CDR3 length is 15 residues. CDR3 in amino acids: CASSTGTSGFGEQFF. The CDR3 nucleotides read TGTGCCAGCAGTACCGGGACTAGCGGGTTTGGTGAGCAGTTCTTC.

The chain links TRBV12-3 or TRBV12-4 to TRBJ2-7; 8 positions match TRBD1. CDR3 size: 13 residues. J gave up 6 bases and V 10 bases, and 11 bases lay outside the gene matches. The CDR3 here is CATTDRGSSEQYF. CDR3 coding DNA: TGTGCCACAACAGACAGGGGTTCTTCCGAGCAGTACTTC.

This clonotype has a handful of counts. The genes are TRBV4-2 and TRBJ2-7, with a weak D call TRBD1 (6 bases). The CDR3 is 14 amino acids. Per the germline V gene, CDR1 is LGHNA and CDR2 is YNFKEQ. V lost 1 base to trimming and J lost 5 bases, with 12 bases between them. The DNA for the CDR3 is TGTGCCAGCAGCCAAGCGACAGGAAGAGACGAGCAGTACTTC. Residues: CASSQATGRDEQYF.

V is TRBV6-4 and J is TRBJ2-3, with D tentatively TRBD1 (5 bases). Germline values: CDR1 MRHNA, CDR2 SNTAGT. The germline V and J ends were trimmed by 0 bases and 1 base, with 11 bases remaining between them. The length of the CDR3 is 16 residues. The CDR3 sequence is CASSDSTVTGTDTQYF. In nucleotides, the CDR3 is TGTGCCAGCAGTGACTCGACAGTTACAGGCACAGATACGCAGTATTTT.

This clonotype appeared a few times. J is TRBJ2-7 and V is TRBV3-1, with D hard to call. The CDR3 length is 11 residues. Germline V gene data show CDR1 as LGHDT and CDR2 as YNNKEL (reference sequence). Trimming cost V 2 bases and J 11 bases, with 10 bases left between them. Written as DNA, the CDR3 is TGTGCCAGCAGCCAATGGAATCGGAAGTACTTC. Encoded protein: CASSQWNRKYF.

The rearrangement links TRBV7-9 to TRBJ2-3; 7 bases align to TRBD2. CDR3 length: 16 residues. Germline V gives CDR1 SEHNR, CDR2 FQNEAQ (reference sequence). Trimming took 5 bases from V and 0 from J; bases not matched to a gene: 8. CDR3 nucleotides: TGTGCCAGCAGCGGGGAGGGCCCTTGGAGCACAGATACGCAGTATTTT. Translated, it gives CASSGEGPWSTDTQYF.